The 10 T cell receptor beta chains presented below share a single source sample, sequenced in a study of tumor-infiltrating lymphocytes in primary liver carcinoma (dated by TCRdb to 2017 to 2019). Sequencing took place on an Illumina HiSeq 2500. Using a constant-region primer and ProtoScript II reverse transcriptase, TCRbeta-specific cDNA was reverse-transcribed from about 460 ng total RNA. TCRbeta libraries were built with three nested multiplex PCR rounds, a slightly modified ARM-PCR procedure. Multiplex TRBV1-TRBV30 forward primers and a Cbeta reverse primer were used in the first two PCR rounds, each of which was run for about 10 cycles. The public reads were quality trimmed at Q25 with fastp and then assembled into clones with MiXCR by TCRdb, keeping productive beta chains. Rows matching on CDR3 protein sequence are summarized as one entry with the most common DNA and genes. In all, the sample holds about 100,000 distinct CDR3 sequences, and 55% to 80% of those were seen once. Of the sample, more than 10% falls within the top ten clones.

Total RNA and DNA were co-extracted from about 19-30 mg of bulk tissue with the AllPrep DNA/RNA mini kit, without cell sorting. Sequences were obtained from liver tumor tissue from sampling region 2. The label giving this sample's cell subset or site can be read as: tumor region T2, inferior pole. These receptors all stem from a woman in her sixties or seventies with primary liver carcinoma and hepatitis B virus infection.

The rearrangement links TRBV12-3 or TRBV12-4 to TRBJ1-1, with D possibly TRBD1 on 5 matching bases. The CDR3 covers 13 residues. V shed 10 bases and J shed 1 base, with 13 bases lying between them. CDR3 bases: TGTGCCAACAGGAGACATGGGAACACTGAAGCTTTCTTT. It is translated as CANRRHGNTEAFF.

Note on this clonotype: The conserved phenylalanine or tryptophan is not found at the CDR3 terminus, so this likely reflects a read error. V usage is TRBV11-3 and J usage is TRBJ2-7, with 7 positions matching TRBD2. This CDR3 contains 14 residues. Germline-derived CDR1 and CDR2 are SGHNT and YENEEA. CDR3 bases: TGTGCCAGCACCTTAAGCGGGCGGGAGCACGACCAGTACTCC. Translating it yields CASTLSGREHDQYS.

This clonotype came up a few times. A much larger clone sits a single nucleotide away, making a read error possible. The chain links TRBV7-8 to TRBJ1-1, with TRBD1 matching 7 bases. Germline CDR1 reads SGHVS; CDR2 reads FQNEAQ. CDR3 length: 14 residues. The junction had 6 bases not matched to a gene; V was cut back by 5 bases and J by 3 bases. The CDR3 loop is CASSLRDSDTEAFF. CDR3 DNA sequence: TGTGCCAGCAGCCTTCGGGACAGCGACACTGAAGCTTTCTTT.

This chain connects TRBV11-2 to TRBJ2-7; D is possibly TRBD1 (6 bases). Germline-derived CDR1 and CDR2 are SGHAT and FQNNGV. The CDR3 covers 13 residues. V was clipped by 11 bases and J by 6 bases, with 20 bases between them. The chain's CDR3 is CACSLAGACEQYF. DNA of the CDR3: TGTGCCTGTAGCTTAGCAGGGGCCTGCGAGCAGTACTTC.

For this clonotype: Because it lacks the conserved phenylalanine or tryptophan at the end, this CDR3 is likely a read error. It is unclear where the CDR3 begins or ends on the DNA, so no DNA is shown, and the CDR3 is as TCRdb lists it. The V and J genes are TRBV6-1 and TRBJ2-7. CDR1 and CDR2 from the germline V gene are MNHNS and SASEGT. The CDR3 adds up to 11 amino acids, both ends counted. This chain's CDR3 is CASSESREHYL.

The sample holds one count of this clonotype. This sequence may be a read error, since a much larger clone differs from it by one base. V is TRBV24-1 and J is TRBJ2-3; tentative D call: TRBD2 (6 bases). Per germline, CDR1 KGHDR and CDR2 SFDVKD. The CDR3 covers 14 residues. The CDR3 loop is CTTSDDRGTDTQYF. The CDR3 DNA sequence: TGTACCACCAGTGATGATCGGGGGACAGATACGCAGTATTTT.

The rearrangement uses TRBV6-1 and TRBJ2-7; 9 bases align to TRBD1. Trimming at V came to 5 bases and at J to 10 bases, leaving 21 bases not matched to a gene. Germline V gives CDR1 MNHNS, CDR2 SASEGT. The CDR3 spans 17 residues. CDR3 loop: CASSSKIGTGTSYVQYF. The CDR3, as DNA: TGTGCCAGCAGTTCTAAAATTGGGACAGGGACCTCCTACGTACAGTACTTC.

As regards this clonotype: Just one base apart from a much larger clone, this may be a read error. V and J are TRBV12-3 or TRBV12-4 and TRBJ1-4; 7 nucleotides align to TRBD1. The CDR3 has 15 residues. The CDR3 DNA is TGTGCCAGCAGTTTTAAACAGGGGATGGCTGAAGAACTGTTTTTT. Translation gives CASSFKQGMAEELFF.

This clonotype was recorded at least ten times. The CDR3 bases are TGTGCCAGCAGTGGACATAGCGGGAGCTTATCAGGGGCGATCACAGATACGCAGTATTTT. Its protein product is CASSGHSGSLSGAITDTQYF. The chain carries TRBV6-1 and TRBJ2-3; 9 bases line up with TRBD2. V was pared by 4 bases and J by 2 bases, with 19 bases of the junction left unmatched. The CDR3 runs 20 residues. The germline gives CDR1 MNHNS, CDR2 SASEGT.

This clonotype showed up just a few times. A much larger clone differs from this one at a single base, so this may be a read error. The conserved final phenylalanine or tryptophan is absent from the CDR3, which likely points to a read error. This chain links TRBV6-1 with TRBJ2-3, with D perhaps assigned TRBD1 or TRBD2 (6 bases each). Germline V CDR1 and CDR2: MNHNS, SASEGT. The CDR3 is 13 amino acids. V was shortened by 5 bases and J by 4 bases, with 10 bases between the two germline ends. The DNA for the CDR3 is TGTGCCAGCAGTCCGGGGGCGGCAGATACGCAGTATCTT. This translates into CASSPGAADTQYL.